This T cell receptor (beta chain) is drawn from a study of CD8 T cells in ankylosing spondylitis (dated by TCRdb to the late 2010s). General notes on the study: The study profiled T cell receptor beta repertoires in healthy donors and ankylosing spondylitis patients to find disease-linked TCR variants. The whole study cohort included 95 to 130 healthy donors and 20 to 25 ankylosing spondylitis patients. Peripheral blood samples were taken, and synovial fluid was additionally collected from ankylosing spondylitis patients. The investigation overall reported the following: Some motif variants were previously reported in synovial fluid and blood of reactive arthritis patients, suggesting common disease-initiation mechanisms. In peripheral blood, the disease-linked clones were found at relatively low frequencies and had a CD8+ phenotype. The disease-linked clones were reported to be significantly enriched in matched synovial fluid samples from ankylosing spondylitis patients. A TCR beta motif of several highly homologous amino acid variants appeared characteristic of blood from ankylosing spondylitis patients.

At the junction V is shortened by 5 bases and J by 4 bases; bases outside the gene matches: 11. Reading from cysteine to phenylalanine, the CDR3 counts 16 amino acids. Of all the DNA, just the CDR3 is kept, 48 bases in frame from base 1. The germline V gene specifies SGHTA as CDR1 and FQGNSA as CDR2. In its sample, this clonotype was seen many times. Its antigen target is currently unknown. No clone much larger than this one lies a single base away; base qualities are absent. Sequenced on an Illumina HiSeq 2500. Quantitative 5'-RACE with molecular barcodes was the method used to prepare the TCR beta libraries. Regarding the original processing steps: A new computational method, built on a probabilistic model of VDJ rearrangement, was used to identify disease-linked TCR variants. The public reads were reprocessed in TCRdb via fastp at Q25 and MiXCR, keeping in-frame beta chains. Every entry covers one CDR3 protein and lists the most common genes and DNA from its rows. Clone size and V and J calls follow TCRdb, not the original study. The sample contains more than 400,000 distinct CDR3 sequences, roughly 5% of them found a single time. Clones ranked in the top ten supply around 3.5% of the sample.

This TCR derives from a male donor with ankylosing spondylitis. Sequenced sample: blood, either unsorted or a sorted T cell fraction (not recorded which). This chain joins TRBV7-2 to TRBJ2-1; the central 7 bases match TRBD1. At the DNA level, the sequence is TGTGCCAGCAGCCCCTCGGACAGGAGGTATTACAATGAGCAGTTCTTC. Its protein product is CASSPSDRRYYNEQFF. This CDR3, with the reference TRBV7-2 and TRBJ2-1 proteins standing in past its ends, gives the full variable domain GAGVSQSPSNKVTEKGKDVELRCDPISGHTALYWYRQSLGQGLEFLIYFQGNSAPDKSGLPSDRFSAERTGGSVSTLTIQRTQQEDSAVYLCASSPSDRRYYNEQFFGPGTRLTVL.